The present entry profiles one T cell receptor (beta chain) with its context. Its antigen is as yet unknown. In this CDR3 the conserved last residue, phenylalanine or tryptophan, is missing, so a read error is likely. This sample also contains other DNA sequences that code for the same CDR3. The PCR had 60 Vbeta and 13 Jbeta primers. TCRdb keeps only in-frame clones here, not all; method: immunoSEQ multiplex PCR. The table lists around 100,000 clones, roughly 78% of them singletons. Germline assignment: CDR1 MGHDK and CDR2 SYGVNS. This CDR3 is built from 11 residues. The V end was cut by 11 bases, the J end by 2 bases, with 8 bases between. This sample was taken from a study of cytomegalovirus exposure and HLA in healthy donors. Notes on the study in general: No immune exposure information besides CMV serostatus was available.

The chain combines TRBV25-1 with TRBJ2-3; D is unclear. The material sequenced was PBMCs. The sequence was collected from a male donor in good health and CMV-seropositive. CDR3 protein: CACGVTDTQYV. For the CDR3, the DNA is TGTGCCTGCGGTGTCACAGATACGCAGTATGTT.